This T cell receptor (beta chain) is drawn from a study of control samples from healthy donors and cancer patients. Germline V gives CDR1 SGHDT, CDR2 YYEEEE. V was clipped by 2 bases and J by 2 bases, with 19 bases between them. The CDR3 length is 17 residues. Sequenced by immunoSEQ multiplex PCR; TCRdb stores in-frame clones only, minus some. The sample lists approximately 100,000 clones, about nine tenths occurring once. Sequenced material: blood. The chain has TRBV5-6 and TRBJ1-2; D call uncertain. This clonotype originated in a woman aged 18-29 years in good health. The CDR3 loop reads CASSLSFFSTVNYGYTF. CDR3 sequence (DNA): TGTGCCAGCAGCTTAAGTTTCTTCTCGACGGTAAACTATGGCTACACCTTC.